A single sample gave rise to the 19 T cell receptor beta chains below, sequenced in a study of blood T cell repertoires in COVID-19. Clones were read by immunoSEQ multiplex PCR, and TCRdb kept only the in-frame ones, dropping some. The table lists about 300,000 clones, around 87% of them singletons. The sample comprised peripheral blood. Every receptor here comes from a man in his 70s with acute or convalescent COVID-19.

This clone was picked up a small number of times. The V gene is TRBV6-2 or TRBV6-3, the J gene TRBJ2-1; the match to TRBD2 covers 8 bases. Germline CDR1 is MNHEY and CDR2 is SVGEGT. This CDR3 spans 17 amino acids. V was pared by 6 bases and J by 8 bases, with 18 bases of the junction left unmatched. The CDR3 spells CASSTGVAGLLLYEQFF. DNA of the CDR3: TGTGCCAGCAGCACCGGGGTAGCGGGGCTCCTTTTGTATGAGCAGTTCTTC.

This clone was found once. The V gene is TRBV25-1, the J gene TRBJ1-4, with D possibly being TRBD1 (6 bases). The CDR3 has 14 amino acids. The germline V gene encodes CDR1 MGHDK and CDR2 SYGVNS. Trimming took off 5 bases at V and 4 bases at J, with 11 bases between the two ends. In nucleotides, the CDR3 is TGTGCCAGCAGTCAGACAGGTTTTAATGAAAAACTGTTTTTT. It encodes CASSQTGFNEKLFF.

This clone was seen once. J is TRBJ2-3 and V is TRBV6-2 or TRBV6-3; 12 positions match TRBD2. V was pared by 5 bases and J by 4 bases, with 7 bases of the junction left unmatched. This CDR3 region has 16 residues. Germline CDR1 MNHEY, CDR2 SVGEGT. CDR3 loop: CASSRPSGRGPDTQYF. For the CDR3, the DNA is TGTGCCAGCAGTCGCCCTAGCGGGAGGGGCCCAGATACGCAGTATTTT.

V gene TRBV28 combines with J gene TRBJ1-2, with D possibly being TRBD1 (5 bases). Trimming cost V 6 bases and J 11 bases, with 19 bases left between them. The CDR3 is 13 amino acids. Germline values: CDR1 MDHEN, CDR2 SYDVKM. This CDR3 reads CASSMGLTKRYTF. The CDR3 nucleotides read TGTGCCAGCAGCATGGGACTCACAAAAAGGTACACCTTC.

The genes are TRBV27 and TRBJ1-4; 9 bases are shared with TRBD1. CDR3 length equals 14 residues. J was trimmed by 8 bases and V by 6 bases; bases with no gene match: 7. Germline V gives CDR1 MNHEY, CDR2 SMNVEV (reference sequence). The CDR3 loop is CASRGQGRSEKLFF. In DNA, the CDR3 is TGTGCCAGCAGGGGACAGGGAAGGTCCGAAAAACTGTTTTTT.

This clone has only a few counts. The chain combines TRBV29-1 with TRBJ2-6, with 7 bases that match TRBD1. The length of the CDR3 is 17 residues. Germline values: CDR1 SQVTM, CDR2 ANQGSEA. V trimming: 4 bases; J trimming: 0 bases; junction bases outside the gene matches: 9. The CDR3 nucleotides read TGCAGCGTTGTAGGACAGGACAGTCTCTCTGGGGCCAACGTCCTGACTTTC. It encodes CSVVGQDSLSGANVLTF.

The sample holds one count of this clone. The V gene is TRBV28, the J gene TRBJ2-7; TRBD1 matches 7 bases. The CDR3 length is 14 residues. Germline V gives CDR1 MDHEN, CDR2 SYDVKM. J lost 4 bases, V lost 0 bases, and 3 bases had no gene match. The CDR3 loop reads CASSLWDRQYEQYF. The CDR3 DNA reads as TGTGCCAGCAGTTTATGGGACAGGCAATACGAGCAGTACTTC.

CDR3 in DNA: TGCGCCAGCAGCGTAAAGGGACAGGACACTGAAGCTTTCTTT. It translates to CASSVKGQDTEAFF. The V and J genes are TRBV5-1 and TRBJ1-1; TRBD1 matches at 8 bases. The length of the CDR3 is 14 residues. Germline V gene sequence: CDR1 SGHRS, CDR2 YFSETQ. J gave up 3 bases and V 4 bases, and 5 bases lay outside the gene matches.

This chain links TRBV5-1 with TRBJ2-2; 15 bases are a match to TRBD2. The CDR3 is 18 amino acids. The trim removed 4 bases at V and 4 bases at J, leaving 8 bases unmatched. The V gene's germline CDR1 is SGHRS and CDR2 YFSETQ. The CDR3 coding sequence is TGCGCCAGCAGCACCGGACTAGCGGGAGGGCCGGGCACCGGGGAGCTGTTTTTT. Its translation is CASSTGLAGGPGTGELFF.

The chain recombines TRBV4-3 with TRBJ1-4, with TRBD1 as a possible D gene (5 bases). The CDR3 consists of 13 residues. V lost 0 bases to trimming and J lost 12 bases, with 11 bases between them. The germline V gene encodes CDR1 LGHNA and CDR2 YSLEER. CDR3 nucleotide sequence: TGCGCCAGCAGCCAAGATCTGAAAGGGGAACTGTTTTTT. Amino acids: CASSQDLKGELFF.

This clone was observed a single time. The genes are TRBV2 and TRBJ1-1; maybe TRBD1 (6 bases). V lost 7 bases and J 1 base, leaving 16 bases between the germline ends. This CDR3 has 15 amino acids. The germline gives CDR1 SNHLY, CDR2 FYNNEI. The CDR3 bases are TGTGCCAGCAAGGTAGAGGGGACATCGAACACTGAAGCTTTCTTT. Its protein product is CASKVEGTSNTEAFF.

V and J are TRBV30 and TRBJ1-5; 10 bases fit TRBD1. The V gene's germline CDR1 is GTSNPN and CDR2 SVGIG (reference sequence). The CDR3 loop spans 13 amino acids. Trimming at V came to 6 bases and at J to 2 bases, leaving 1 base not matched to a gene. The CDR3 nucleotides read TGTGCCTGCGGGACAGGGGGCAATCAGCCCCAGCATTTT. Translated, it gives CACGTGGNQPQHF. Full variable domain (rest looked up from reference TRBV30 and TRBJ1-5): SQTIHQWPATLVQPVGSPLSLECTVEGTSNPNLYWYRQAAGRGLQLLFYSVGIGQISSEVPQNLSASRPQDRQFILSSKKLLLSDSGFYLCACGTGGNQPQHFGDGTRLSIL.

J is TRBJ2-3 and V is TRBV7-2, with D possibly matching TRBD1 (5 bases). The CDR3 has 13 residues. Between the trimmed V and J ends, which lost 2 bases and 6 bases, there was a span of 9 bases. Germline lookup yields CDR1 SGHTA and CDR2 FQGNSA. The CDR3 loop reads CASSLTRDDTQYF. DNA for the CDR3: TGTGCCAGCAGCTTAACCAGGGATGATACGCAGTATTTT.

This clone was seen more than once but under ten times. The V and J genes are TRBV19 and TRBJ2-1; possible D gene TRBD1, 5 bases. The CDR3 is made up of 13 amino acids. Germline V CDR1 and CDR2: LNHDA, SQIVND (reference sequence). V lost 8 bases to trimming and J lost 8 bases, with 16 bases between them. The CDR3: CASRNLQGYEQFF. The CDR3 bases are TGTGCCAGTCGAAATCTCCAGGGCTATGAGCAGTTCTTC.

The V call is TRBV5-1, the J call TRBJ1-2; 7 bases line up with TRBD1. Per the germline V gene, CDR1 is SGHRS and CDR2 is YFSETQ. V was pared by 4 bases and J by 7 bases, with 13 bases of the junction left unmatched. The CDR3 is 15 residues long. The CDR3 coding sequence is TGCGCCAGCAGCGGGAATACGGACAGGATGGGTGGCTACACCTTC. This sequence encodes CASSGNTDRMGGYTF.

The genes are TRBV18 and TRBJ2-2; a possible D gene is TRBD1 (8 bases). The CDR3 runs 17 residues. V lost 3 bases and J lost 3, with 17 bases in between. CDR1 is KGHSH and CDR2 is LQKENI in the germline V gene. The CDR3 sequence: CASSPRRQGRDTGELFF. CDR3 sequence (DNA): TGTGCCAGCTCACCCAGACGACAGGGGAGGGACACCGGGGAGCTGTTTTTT.

The rearrangement uses TRBV2 and TRBJ1-3; 7 bases fit TRBD1. The germline gives CDR1 SNHLY, CDR2 FYNNEI. V shed 6 bases, J shed 0 bases, and the junction held 14 bases outside the gene matches. There are 18 residues in the CDR3. CDR3 protein: CASRGQLNRPSSGNTIYF. In DNA form, the CDR3 reads TGTGCCAGCAGGGGACAGCTTAACAGACCTAGCTCTGGAAACACCATATATTTT.

V and J are TRBV10-1 and TRBJ1-1; no clear D. The CDR3 is made up of 13 amino acids. The V end was cut by 3 bases, the J end by 3 bases, with 8 bases between. The germline V gene has CDR1 WNHNN and CDR2 SYGVQD (reference sequence). The CDR3 reads CASSERLDTEAFF. CDR3 DNA: TGCGCCAGCAGTGAACGACTCGACACTGAAGCTTTCTTT.

In this sample, this clone turned up once. CDR3 residues: CASSVDRGQETQYF. CDR3 in DNA: TGCGCCAGCAGCGTTGACAGGGGACAAGAGACCCAGTACTTC. This chain links TRBV5-1 with TRBJ2-5; 8 bases align to TRBD1. Trimming removed 4 bases from V and 2 bases from J; junction bases left unmatched: 4. Germline V lookup: CDR1 SGHRS, CDR2 YFSETQ. The CDR3 extends over 14 amino acids.